The clone carrying this T cell receptor (beta chain) was observed a handful of times. What it binds is unknown. The PCR employed 60 Vbeta primers together with 13 Jbeta primers. Assay: immunoSEQ multiplex PCR; the TCRdb copy retains only in-frame clones and omits some. The sample shows around 120,000 clones, approximately 84% of them seen only once. The V segment lost 1 base and the J segment 13 bases; nucleotides outside the gene matches: 9. CDR1 and CDR2 from the germline V gene are MGHRA and YSYEKL. The CDR3 runs 14 residues. This entry belongs to a study of cytomegalovirus exposure and HLA in healthy donors. Notes on the study in general: A likely sequencing artifact accounted for one observed cluster of highly shared sequence variants. Reported findings show TCR beta sequences accurately forecast HLA-A and HLA-B alleles in most subjects. Association of a missense DCLRE1C variant with TCR beta V- and J-gene trimming was reported in a later analysis.

Donors were nominally healthy when sampled, though unrecorded immune exposures were likely. Sequenced: PBMCs. The TCR comes from a woman aged 40 to 55 in good health and CMV-seronegative. The chain couples TRBV4-1 to TRBJ2-1; 8 nucleotides line up with TRBD1. The CDR3: CASSQGGTGERQFF. CDR3 DNA: TGCGCCAGCAGCCAAGGAGGGACAGGCGAAAGACAGTTCTTC.